The 32 T cell receptor beta chains reported below all come from one sample, sequenced in a study of blood T cell repertoires in COVID-19 (dated by TCRdb to the early 2020s). The method behind the library was the immunoSEQ multiplex PCR assay. TCRdb carries this immuneACCESS record with in-frame sequences only. Its versions omit some clonotypes, under half of them owing to an unresolved V gene in the studies checked, with the rest unexplained. In this sample the table shows about 190,000 clones, 88% of which occur a single time. The top ten hold 5% to 8% of the sample. Sequenced material: peripheral blood. The receptors were gathered from a woman in her thirties or forties who had recovered from COVID-19.

The CDR3 DNA reads as TGTGCCTGGAGTGTTGAGTCATGGTACGGGAATAGCAATCAGCCCCAGCATTTT. The encoded protein is CAWSVESWYGNSNQPQHF. The chain is built from TRBV30 and TRBJ1-5; no definite D call. The CDR3 sequence is 18 residues long. The V end was cut by 0 bases, the J end by 0 bases, with 18 bases between. CDR1 and CDR2 (germline): GTSNPN, SVGIG (reference sequence).

V gene TRBV27 combines with J gene TRBJ1-4, with 7 bases matching TRBD1. Germline CDR1 MNHEY, CDR2 SMNVEV (reference sequence). This CDR3 is built from 14 residues. The J segment lost 4 bases and the V segment lost 3 bases, leaving 2 bases of the junction unmatched. The CDR3 region is CASSFSGGNEKLFF. CDR3 coding DNA: TGTGCCAGCAGTTTTTCAGGGGGTAATGAAAAACTGTTTTTT.

This clone appeared once. The CDR3 sequence: CASSHLWRGGADTEAFF. The CDR3 DNA is TGTGCCAGCAGCCACTTATGGCGAGGGGGCGCGGACACTGAAGCTTTCTTT. The chain employs TRBV3-1 (or the pseudogene TRBV3-2) and TRBJ1-1; the match to TRBD1 covers 7 bases. This CDR3 region has 17 residues. Germline V lookup: CDR1 LGHDT, CDR2 YNNKEL (reference sequence). J was trimmed by 3 bases and V by 3 bases; bases with no gene match: 13.

The rearrangement uses TRBV4-3 and TRBJ2-7, with TRBD1 as a possible D gene (7 bases). This CDR3 has 15 amino acids. With 0 bases removed from V and 10 bases from J, the gap between germline ends came to 19 bases. Germline assignment: CDR1 LGHNA and CDR2 YSLEER. Here the CDR3 reads CASSQDRGVALVQYF. CDR3 DNA: TGCGCCAGCAGCCAAGACAGGGGGGTGGCCCTCGTACAGTACTTC.

This sequence joins TRBV18 and TRBJ2-5; no clear D. This CDR3 has 13 residues. In germline, CDR1 is KGHSH, CDR2 LQKENI. Trimming took 4 bases from V and 3 from J, leaving 9 bases between them. The CDR3 loop is CASSRGSEETQYF. The CDR3 DNA follows: TGTGCCAGCTCACGAGGCTCTGAAGAGACCCAGTACTTC.

This chain joins TRBV24-1 and TRBJ2-2; D is possibly TRBD2 (6 bases). Trimming stripped 1 base from V and 5 bases from J, with 13 bases between. CDR3 size: 16 residues. CDR1 is KGHDR, CDR2 SFDVKD, per germline. The CDR3 sequence is CATSDLGLAWTGELFF. CDR3 bases: TGTGCCACCAGTGATTTAGGGCTAGCGTGGACCGGGGAGCTGTTTTTT.

The J gene is TRBJ1-2, the V gene TRBV7-9, with D unclear. V lost 3 bases and J 8 bases, leaving 19 bases between the germline ends. Germline lookup yields CDR1 SEHNR and CDR2 FQNEAQ (reference sequence). CDR3 length: 15 residues. Here the CDR3 DNA reads TGTGCCAGCAGCTTCGCCGCTGGCATTGGCGGCGGCTACACCTTC. Translated: CASSFAAGIGGGYTF.

The genes are TRBV28 and TRBJ1-5, with D possibly matching TRBD1 (5 bases). Per germline, CDR1 MDHEN and CDR2 SYDVKM. V lost 3 bases, J lost 6 bases, and 24 bases lay in between. This CDR3 has 18 amino acids. The CDR3 spells CASSFWGTSLLSGQPQHF. CDR3 sequence (DNA): TGTGCCAGCAGTTTCTGGGGGACTTCCCTCCTATCGGGTCAGCCCCAGCATTTT.

The chain carries TRBV3-1 (or the pseudogene TRBV3-2) and TRBJ2-1, with 7 bases that match TRBD1. Germline CDR1 reads LGHDT; CDR2 reads YNNKEL (reference sequence). The length of the CDR3 is 14 residues. The V and J ends lost 6 bases and 7 bases, in that order; junction bases with no gene match: 9. In DNA, the CDR3 is TGTGCCAGCAGTCACCTACAGGGGAAAAATGAGCAGTTCTTC. It codes for CASSHLQGKNEQFF.

This clone has just one count. The chain links TRBV28 to TRBJ2-1, with no clear D. The CDR3 loop spans 14 amino acids. Trimming took off 8 bases at V and 7 bases at J, with 18 bases between the two ends. CDR1 is MDHEN and CDR2 is SYDVKM in the germline V gene. CDR3 amino acids: CASENQEKANEQFF. In DNA form, the CDR3 reads TGTGCCAGCGAAAACCAGGAAAAGGCGAATGAGCAGTTCTTC.

V and J are TRBV4-1 and TRBJ2-2; 9 bases align to TRBD2. The CDR3 runs to 18 residues. The germline V gene encodes CDR1 MGHRA and CDR2 YSYEKL. With 0 bases clipped from V and 8 bases from J, the junction kept 13 bases outside the gene matches. The CDR3 nucleotides are TGCGCCAGCAGCCAAGATCCTTTTAGGTTAGCGGGAGCAGGGGAGCTGTTTTTT. Its translation is CASSQDPFRLAGAGELFF.

The rearrangement uses TRBV5-4 and TRBJ1-2; 7 bases match TRBD1. Germline V gene data show CDR1 as SGHNT and CDR2 as YYREEE (reference sequence). This CDR3 comprises 17 residues. V trimming: 4 bases; J trimming: 1 base; junction bases outside the gene matches: 13. CDR3 region: CASSPTSGQPFNYGYTF. CDR3 DNA: TGTGCCAGCAGCCCAACTTCGGGACAGCCTTTTAACTATGGCTACACCTTC.

The rearrangement links TRBV7-6 to TRBJ2-7, with TRBD1 identical over 12 bases. The length of the CDR3 is 15 residues. The V gene end was trimmed by 5 bases and the J gene end by 4 bases; junction bases not matched to a gene: 6. Germline-derived CDR1 and CDR2 are SGHVS and FNYEAQ. In DNA form, the CDR3 reads TGTGCCAGCAGCCCCGGGACAGGGGGCGTGTACGAGCAGTACTTC. As protein: CASSPGTGGVYEQYF. The complete variable domain, with remaining parts taken from reference TRBV7-6 and TRBJ2-7, reads GAGVSQSPRYKVTKRGQDVALRCDPISGHVSLYWYRQALGQGPEFLTYFNYEAQQDKSGLPNDRFSAERPEGSISTLTIQRTEQRDSAMYRCASSPGTGGVYEQYFGPGTRLTVT.

The V gene is TRBV18, the J gene TRBJ1-5; D perhaps matches TRBD1 (5 bases). V lost 5 bases to trimming and J lost 2 bases, with 16 bases between them. The germline V gene has CDR1 KGHSH and CDR2 LQKENI. The CDR3 length is 16 residues. The CDR3 DNA follows: TGTGCCAGCTCAAACACGGGGGGATGGGGCAATCAGCCCCAGCATTTT. Residues: CASSNTGGWGNQPQHF.

This clone has just one count. The chain is built from TRBV29-1 and TRBJ2-7; 8 bases match TRBD1. Germline CDR1 is SQVTM and CDR2 is ANQGSEA. The CDR3 has 13 residues. The V and J ends lost 6 bases and 0 bases, in that order; junction bases with no gene match: 4. The CDR3 bases are TGCAGCGTCAGGGGGCGGATCTCCTACGAGCAGTACTTC. Its protein product is CSVRGRISYEQYF.

The chain couples TRBV28 to TRBJ2-5, with D perhaps matching TRBD1 (7 bases). In germline, CDR1 is MDHEN, CDR2 SYDVKM. The CDR3 is made up of 14 amino acids. The V and J ends lost 4 bases and 4 bases respectively, with 13 bases between them. CDR3 sequence: CASSSPGGRETQYF. Written as DNA, the CDR3 is TGTGCCAGCAGTTCCCCAGGGGGGCGAGAGACCCAGTACTTC.

This clone showed up just once. This chain uses TRBV10-3 with TRBJ1-1, with 7 bases fitting TRBD1. This CDR3 region has 12 residues. With 10 bases clipped from V and 6 bases from J, the junction kept 8 bases outside the gene matches. Germline V CDR1 and CDR2: ENHRY, SYGVKD. CDR3 nucleotide sequence: TGTGCCACCTCTGACAGGGAGGCTGAAGCTTTCTTT. It yields the protein CATSDREAEAFF.

The V call is TRBV30, the J call TRBJ1-6, with D perhaps TRBD1 (5 bases). V was clipped by 0 bases and J by 7 bases, with 13 bases between them. CDR1 and CDR2 from the germline V gene are GTSNPN and SVGIG (reference sequence). The CDR3 runs to 15 residues. CDR3 loop: CAWSVQVFGNSPLHF. The CDR3, as DNA: TGTGCCTGGAGTGTACAGGTCTTTGGAAATTCACCCCTCCACTTT.

The chain joins TRBV20-1 to TRBJ2-1, with a weak D call TRBD2 (5 bases). The CDR3 has 11 amino acids. Germline V gene data show CDR1 as DFQATT and CDR2 as SNEGSKA (reference sequence). CDR3 DNA: TGCAGCGTAACTAGTTCATATGAGCAGTTCTTC. Protein product: CSVTSSYEQFF.

The chain has TRBV4-2 and TRBJ2-2; TRBD1 agrees at 9 bases. Trimming took 0 bases from V and 7 from J; bases not matched to a gene: 9. CDR3 length equals 17 residues. Germline CDR1 and CDR2: LGHNA and YNFKEQ. The DNA for the CDR3 is TGTGCCAGCAGCCAAGAAACGTCACAGGGGGCTGTCGGGGAGCTGTTTTTT. It specifies CASSQETSQGAVGELFF.

This clone was found once. The chain couples TRBV19 to TRBJ2-3, with 12 bases matching TRBD2. Germline V gives CDR1 LNHDA, CDR2 SQIVND (reference sequence). The length of the CDR3 is 19 residues. The V gene end was trimmed by 0 bases and the J gene end by 5 bases; junction bases not matched to a gene: 12. The CDR3 loop reads CASSIDPPGLAGFGDTQYF. The CDR3 coding sequence is TGTGCCAGTAGTATAGATCCACCGGGACTAGCGGGTTTCGGAGATACGCAGTATTTT.

The chain recombines TRBV7-6 with TRBJ2-7; 7 nucleotides agree with TRBD2. V shed 1 base and J 6 bases; nucleotides not matched to a gene: 3. The CDR3 has 13 residues. The germline CDR1 and CDR2 sequences are SGHVS and FNYEAQ. CDR3 sequence reads: CASSLESGGEQYF. The CDR3 nucleotides are TGTGCCAGCAGCTTAGAATCGGGGGGCGAGCAGTACTTC.

This sequence joins TRBV19 and TRBJ2-3; 9 bases map to TRBD2. The CDR3 totals 13 residues. V was pared by 8 bases and J by 7 bases, with 7 bases of the junction left unmatched. Germline lookup yields CDR1 LNHDA and CDR2 SQIVND (reference sequence). CDR3 amino acids: CASRPSGVNTQYF. As DNA, the CDR3 is TGTGCCAGTCGCCCTAGCGGGGTCAATACGCAGTATTTT.

This chain uses TRBV9 with TRBJ2-3, with unresolved D. CDR1 and CDR2 from the germline V gene are SGDLS and YYNGEE. Trimming took off 7 bases at V and 4 bases at J, with 7 bases between the two ends. This CDR3 comprises 11 residues. DNA of the CDR3: TGTGCCAGCGAGAGATCAGATACGCAGTATTTT. Translated, it gives CASERSDTQYF.

The chain couples TRBV6-1 to TRBJ2-5; 8 nucleotides match TRBD1. J gave up 5 bases and V 2 bases, and 4 bases lay outside the gene matches. The CDR3 has 14 residues. The germline V gene encodes CDR1 MNHNS and CDR2 SASEGT. The CDR3 here is CASSEPGGRETQYF. In DNA, the CDR3 is TGTGCCAGCAGTGAACCAGGGGGCCGGGAGACCCAGTACTTC.

The J gene is TRBJ2-3, the V gene TRBV24-1, with D possibly TRBD2 on 6 matching bases. The CDR3 has 14 residues. Trimming removed 10 bases at V and 6 bases at J, with 19 bases between. CDR1 and CDR2 from the germline V gene are KGHDR and SFDVKD. The CDR3 region is CATEKEGELDTQYF. The CDR3 DNA is TGTGCCACAGAGAAGGAGGGAGAGTTGGATACGCAGTATTTT.

This clone appeared a few times. The V and J genes are TRBV28 and TRBJ2-3; no definite D call. Germline V gene sequence: CDR1 MDHEN, CDR2 SYDVKM. There are 12 residues in the CDR3. V dropped 5 bases and J dropped 4 bases, with 7 bases sitting between them. CDR3 nucleotides: TGTGCCAGCAGTCGCGCTCCAGATACGCAGTATTTT. Translated: CASSRAPDTQYF.

The J gene is TRBJ1-2, the V gene TRBV5-5; 9 nucleotides agree with TRBD1. Germline-derived CDR1 and CDR2 are SGHKS and YYEKEE (reference sequence). This CDR3 contains 12 residues. The junction had 7 bases not matched to a gene; V was cut back by 4 bases and J by 12 bases. CDR3 sequence (DNA): TGTGCCAGCAGCGGCAGACAGGGGGGCGACACCTTC. Its protein product is CASSGRQGGDTF.

In regard to this clone: The sample has other DNA sequences that encode this CDR3 too. This rearrangement joins TRBV7-8 to TRBJ1-4, with a possible D match to TRBD1 (5 bases). Trimming shortened V by 1 base and J by 2 bases, and 8 bases separated the two germline ends. Germline CDR1 SGHVS, CDR2 FQNEAQ. This CDR3 comprises 15 residues. In nucleotides, the CDR3 is TGTGCCAGCAGCTTAGTAGGGGCTACTAATGAAAAACTGTTTTTT. Translating it yields CASSLVGATNEKLFF.

This sequence joins TRBV7-9 and TRBJ2-5, with D possibly being TRBD2 (6 bases). CDR3 length: 14 amino acids. V lost 5 bases to trimming and J lost 2 bases, with 12 bases between them. CDR1 SEHNR and CDR2 FQNEAQ come from the germline V gene (reference sequence). The CDR3 DNA reads TGTGCCAGCAGCCCGGGGACTCCGCAAGAGACCCAGTACTTC. Its translation is CASSPGTPQETQYF.

The chain is built from TRBV2 and TRBJ1-3; D gene unclear. V was pared by 8 bases and J by 0 bases, with 11 bases between. The CDR3 is 14 amino acids. Germline CDR1 reads SNHLY; CDR2 reads FYNNEI. The CDR3 is CASFEAHSGNTIYF. DNA for the CDR3: TGTGCCAGCTTTGAGGCCCACTCTGGAAACACCATATATTTT.

The chain joins TRBV4-3 to TRBJ2-7, with a possible D match to TRBD2 (6 bases). V lost 0 bases and J lost 3, with 12 bases in between. The CDR3 spans 15 residues. Looked up from germline, CDR1 is LGHNA and CDR2 is YSLEER. Here the CDR3 reads CASSQDLAAGYEQYF. In nucleotides, the CDR3 is TGCGCCAGCAGCCAAGATTTGGCAGCGGGCTACGAGCAGTACTTC.